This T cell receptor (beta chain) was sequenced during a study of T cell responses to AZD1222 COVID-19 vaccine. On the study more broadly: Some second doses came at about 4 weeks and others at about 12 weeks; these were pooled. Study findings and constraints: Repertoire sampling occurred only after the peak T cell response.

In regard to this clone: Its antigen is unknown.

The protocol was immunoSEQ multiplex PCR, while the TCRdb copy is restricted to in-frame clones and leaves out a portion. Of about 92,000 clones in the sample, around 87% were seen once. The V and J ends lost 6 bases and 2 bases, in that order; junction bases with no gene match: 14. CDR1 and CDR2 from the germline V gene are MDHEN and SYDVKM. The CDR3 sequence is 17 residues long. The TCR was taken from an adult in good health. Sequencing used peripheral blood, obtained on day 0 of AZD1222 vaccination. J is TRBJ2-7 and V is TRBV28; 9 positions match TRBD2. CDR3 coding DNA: TGTGCCAGCAGATCTACGGGTGAGGCGGGAGGGCCCTACGAGCAGTACTTC. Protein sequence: CASRSTGEAGGPYEQYF.